This T cell receptor (beta chain) originates from a study of T cell changes during pregnancy in multiple sclerosis. This CDR3 has 14 residues. Trimming shortened V by 5 bases and J by 6 bases, and 15 bases separated the two germline ends. The germline V gene has CDR1 SGHTA and CDR2 FQGTGA. Using immunoSEQ multiplex PCR, the repertoire was profiled, and TCRdb retains in-frame clones only, with some absent. Here the sample spans more than 35,000 clones, 85% to 95% being singletons. This specimen was CD4+ T cells from peripheral blood mononuclear cells, taken in the second trimester of pregnancy. This chain uses TRBV7-3 with TRBJ2-3; D may be TRBD2 (5 bases). The clonotype was recovered from a female donor with multiple sclerosis, enrolled in a pregnancy study. Here the CDR3 DNA reads TGTGCCAGCAGCAAAACCGGGAAGTACGATACGCAGTATTTT. Translated, it gives CASSKTGKYDTQYF.